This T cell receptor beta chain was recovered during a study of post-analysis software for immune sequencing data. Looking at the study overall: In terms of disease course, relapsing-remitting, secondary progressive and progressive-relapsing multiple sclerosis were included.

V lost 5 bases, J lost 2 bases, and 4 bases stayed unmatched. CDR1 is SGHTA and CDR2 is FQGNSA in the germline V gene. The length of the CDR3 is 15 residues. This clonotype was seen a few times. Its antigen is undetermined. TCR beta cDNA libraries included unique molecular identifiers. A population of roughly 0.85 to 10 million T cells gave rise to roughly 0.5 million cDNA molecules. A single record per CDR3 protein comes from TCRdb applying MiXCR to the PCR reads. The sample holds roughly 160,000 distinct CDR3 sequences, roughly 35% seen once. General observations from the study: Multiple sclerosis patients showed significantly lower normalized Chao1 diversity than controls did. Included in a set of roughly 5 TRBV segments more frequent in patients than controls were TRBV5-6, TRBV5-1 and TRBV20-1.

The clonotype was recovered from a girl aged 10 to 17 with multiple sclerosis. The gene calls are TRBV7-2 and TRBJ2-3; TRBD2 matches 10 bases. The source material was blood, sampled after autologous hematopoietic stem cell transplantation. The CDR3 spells CASSPGLAVTDTQYF. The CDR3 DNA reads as TGTGCCAGCAGCCCCGGACTAGCGGTCACAGATACGCAGTATTTT.